This T cell receptor beta chain was documented in a study of Tregs in tolerant kidney transplant recipients. Turning to this clone: Antigen unknown.

Trimming removed 5 bases at V and 5 bases at J, with 9 bases between. Germline V gene lookup returns CDR1 DFQATT and CDR2 SNEGSKA (reference sequence). CDR3 size: 11 residues. Using immunoSEQ multiplex PCR, the repertoire was profiled, and TCRdb retains in-frame clones only, with some absent. In the table there are about 110,000 clones, roughly 90% of which are singletons. Thawed PBMCs were FACS-sorted into unstimulated CD4+CD25+CD127- regulatory T cells, CD4+CD25- non-regulatory cells, CD4 and CD8 cells. Study findings and constraints: Expanding Tregs on activated donor B cells appeared to best identify donor-specific TCRbeta clones. Changing PCR primers prevented nucleotide comparison between some patients' samples. In tolerant patients, donor-specific Tregs outgrew total Tregs, suggesting antigen-driven expansion.

This clonotype was obtained from a human donor who received a combined kidney and bone marrow transplant. Sample: CD4+ T cells from blood, taken before the transplant. The chain employs TRBV20-1 and TRBJ2-5; D is possibly TRBD2 (5 bases). This chain's CDR3 is CSAGPGETQYF. The CDR3 DNA reads TGCAGTGCTGGGCCGGGGGAGACCCAGTACTTC.